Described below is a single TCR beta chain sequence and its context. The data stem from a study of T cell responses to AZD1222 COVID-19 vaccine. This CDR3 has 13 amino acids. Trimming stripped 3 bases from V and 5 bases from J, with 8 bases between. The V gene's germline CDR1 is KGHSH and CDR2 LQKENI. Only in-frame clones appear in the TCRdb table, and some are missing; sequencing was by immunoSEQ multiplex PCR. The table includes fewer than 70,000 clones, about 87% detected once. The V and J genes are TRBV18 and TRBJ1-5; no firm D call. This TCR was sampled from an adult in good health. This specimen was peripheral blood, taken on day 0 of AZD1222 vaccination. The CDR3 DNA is TGTGCCAGCTCACCCGGCTGGGATCAGCCCCAGCATTTT. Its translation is CASSPGWDQPQHF.